This T cell receptor (beta chain) was identified during a study of T cells after yellow fever vaccination. The CDR3 length is 14 residues. The ends lost 5 bases at V and 0 bases at J; junction bases unmatched: 2. Germline loops: CDR1 LNHDA, CDR2 SQIVND (reference sequence). This clonotype was detected only a few times. One entry per CDR3 protein, called by TCRdb with MiXCR from the 5' RACE reads. The sample has 150,000 to 200,000 distinct CDR3 sequences; 6% to 7.5% are singletons. The chain joins TRBV19 to TRBJ2-3, with TRBD1 matching 7 bases. The sample in question was CD4+ T cells sorted from PBMCs, obtained more than 4 days after the first yellow fever vaccination. This clonotype was obtained from a man aged 18 to 35 who received the YFV17D yellow fever vaccine. CDR3: CASSPQGSTDTQYF. The CDR3 nucleotides are TGTGCCAGTAGTCCACAGGGGAGCACAGATACGCAGTATTTT.